Listed below are T cell receptor beta chains from one sample, sequenced in a study of vaccination effects on CD4 cells after COVID-19. TCRdb's table, derived via immunoSEQ multiplex PCR, lists solely in-frame clones and lacks some. Found here are tens of thousands of clones, 70% to 80% of them singletons; the top ten hold around 2.7%. These TCRs' antigens remain unknown. This sample comprised CD4+ T cells from PBMCs cultured with HCoV-NL63 spike peptides, obtained before COVID-19 vaccination. These receptors were obtained from a human donor who received a COVID-19 vaccine. Each CDR3 is given with its conserved first and last residue. A D gene is named only where the DNA matches it firmly. Size values are once, few and many counts, or a class for expanded clones, and some rows have none.

>TRBV2|.|TRBJ1-6|TRBD1
TGTGCCAGCAGTGAAGGAGGGCCAGGGGGTAAAGATTCACCCCTCCACTTT
CASSEGGPGGKDSPLHF
>TRBV4-1|.|TRBJ2-5|TRBD2
TGCGCCAGCAGCCAGGGTCATAGCGGGGGACTTCAAGAGACCCAGTACTTC
CASSQGHSGGLQETQYF
>TRBV27|.|TRBJ2-1|.
TGTGCCAGCAGTCCGACACGGCTTGTAGAAAATGAGCAGTTCTTC
CASSPTRLVENEQFF
>TRBV7-2|.|TRBJ2-4|.
TGTGCCAGCAGCTTAGAGGGGACTCCTCAGGGAACCAAAAACATTCAGTACTTC
CASSLEGTPQGTKNIQYF
>TRBV19|.|TRBJ1-2|TRBD1
TGTGCCAGTAGTTTACCCGACAGGGCGGAAGGCTACACCTTC
CASSLPDRAEGYTF
>TRBV7-9|.|TRBJ2-3|.
TGTGCCAGCAGCTTCGAAGCAGATACGCAGTATTTT
CASSFEADTQYF
>TRBV4-3|.|TRBJ1-1|.
TGCGCCAGCAGCCAGGCCACAGGGACTGAAGCTTTCTTT
CASSQATGTEAFF
>TRBV6-2/TRBV6-3|.|TRBJ1-6|.
TGTGCCAGCAGTTCCACACAGCTAGGAGACTCACCCCTCCACTTT
CASSSTQLGDSPLHF
>TRBV19|.|TRBJ1-6|.
TGTGCCAGTACCCGGACAGAATATAATTCACCCCTCCACTTT
CASTRTEYNSPLHF
>TRBV5-1|.|TRBJ1-1|TRBD1
TGCGCCAGCAGCTGGGGGACAGGGGACATGAACACTGAAGCTTTCTTT
CASSWGTGDMNTEAFF
>TRBV6-5|.|TRBJ2-1|.
TGTGCCAGCTTCCTGGACAGAATTATATACAATGAGCAGTTCTTC
CASFLDRIIYNEQFF
>TRBV2|.|TRBJ2-5|TRBD2
TGTGCCAGCGGGAGCGGGGGGGGACAAGAGACCCAGTACTTC
CASGSGGGQETQYF
>TRBV5-1|.|TRBJ1-1|.
TGCGCCAGCAGCGCCGACTCTTGGAACACTGAAGCTTTCTTT
CASSADSWNTEAFF
>TRBV7-2|.|TRBJ1-2|TRBD1
TGTGCCAGCAGCGAAGGACAGGGGATGGCGGCCTATGGCTACACCTTC
CASSEGQGMAAYGYTF
>TRBV4-3|.|TRBJ2-3|.
TGCGCCAGCAGCCAAGAGAGGGGGGCGCCCCCAGATACGCAGTATTTT
CASSQERGAPPDTQYF
>TRBV29-1|.|TRBJ2-5|.
TGCAGCGTTGTAAGATCAACGGGGGAGACCCAGTACTTC
CSVVRSTGETQYF
>TRBV5-6|.|TRBJ1-3|.
TGTGCCAGCAGCTTTTACGGGGGGGGCTCCGGAAACACCATATATTTT
CASSFYGGGSGNTIYF
>TRBV5-4|.|TRBJ2-6|TRBD1
TGTGCCAGCAGCCGGACCGGGACAGAGGCCAACGTCCTGACTTTC
CASSRTGTEANVLTF
>TRBV2|few|TRBJ1-3|.
TGTGCCAGCAGTGGTCAGGGAAGAGGAAACACCATATATTTT
CASSGQGRGNTIYF